The 5 T cell receptor beta chains in this list originate from one sample, sequenced in a study of a mutant IDH1 vaccine in newly diagnosed glioma. The time point is: week 47, end of study. Topical imiquimod accompanied each vaccine dose, which consisted of 300 ug of mutant IDH1 20-mer peptide. Measured with immunoSEQ multiplex PCR; TCRdb has only the in-frame clones, and not every one. The data show tens of thousands of clones, 75% to 90% seen once. The antigens of these receptors remain unknown. Material: PBMCs, obtained from a glioma patient whose treatment included an IDH1 peptide vaccine. The source of these receptors is a woman between 45 and 60 years old with glioma.

CDR3 loop: CSVSWGQGDSPLHF. For the CDR3, the DNA is TGCAGCGTTAGTTGGGGACAGGGTGATTCACCCCTCCACTTT. The rearrangement joins TRBV29-1 to TRBJ1-6; TRBD1 matches at 9 bases. With 5 bases clipped from V and 8 bases from J, the junction kept 7 bases outside the gene matches. CDR3 length equals 14 residues. Germline CDR1 SQVTM, CDR2 ANQGSEA.

The chain carries TRBV27 and TRBJ2-5; D remains unclear. In germline, CDR1 is MNHEY, CDR2 SMNVEV (reference sequence). The V and J ends lost 4 bases and 1 base respectively, with 13 bases between them. This CDR3 has 15 residues. This CDR3 reads CASSSGVRVQETQYF. In DNA, the CDR3 is TGTGCCAGCAGTTCTGGGGTTAGGGTCCAAGAGACCCAGTACTTC.

There are a few counts of this clone. The chain joins TRBV9 to TRBJ2-5, with a tentative D call TRBD2 (6 bases). Germline V gene sequence: CDR1 SGDLS, CDR2 YYNGEE. Trimming took 0 bases from V and 1 from J, leaving 7 bases between them. This CDR3 has 14 residues. The CDR3 is CASSVDSGQETQYF. CDR3 sequence (DNA): TGTGCCAGCAGCGTAGATAGCGGCCAAGAGACCCAGTACTTC.

The rearrangement links TRBV27 to TRBJ2-2; D might be TRBD1 (5 bases). This CDR3 comprises 15 residues. Germline V gives CDR1 MNHEY, CDR2 SMNVEV (reference sequence). V shed 5 bases and J shed 8 bases, with 18 bases lying between them. In nucleotides, the CDR3 is TGTGCCAGCAGTCCCTATGGGGCCATTGGGGGGGAGCTGTTTTTT. Protein: CASSPYGAIGGELFF.

The chain has TRBV19 and TRBJ2-1; 7 bases match TRBD1. Germline CDR1 is LNHDA and CDR2 is SQIVND (reference sequence). The CDR3 loop spans 14 amino acids. The V gene end was trimmed by 4 bases and the J gene end by 8 bases; junction bases not matched to a gene: 8. The CDR3 spells CASSNRGYSDEQFF. As DNA, the CDR3 is TGTGCCAGTAGTAACAGGGGATATTCGGATGAGCAGTTCTTC.